This TCR beta chain is from a study of regulatory T cells in long-lasting Graves disease. CDR3 size: 16 residues. Germline assignment: CDR1 SGHTA and CDR2 FQGNSA. Trimming pared 4 bases from V and 1 base from J, leaving 14 bases between. Note on this clonotype: This could be a read error, since a much larger clone is one nucleotide away.

The time point was: persistent/refractory GD, antithyroid drugs over 5 years with positive TRAb. RNA extracted from PBMCs served as the sequencing template. According to the study, TCR beta libraries were built with iRepertoire HTBI primers and CDR3-region Arm-PCR. MiXCR, run by TCRdb on the multiplex PCR reads, gives a single entry per CDR3 protein. Among 300,000 to 350,000 distinct CDR3 sequences listed, around 19% were seen once. This TCR was recovered from a female donor with Graves disease. Sequences were derived from peripheral blood mononuclear cells (PBMCs), sampled when the disease was refractory, from a patient treated with antithyroid drugs. The chain couples TRBV7-2 to TRBJ1-5; possible D gene TRBD1, 5 bases. The CDR3 sequence: CASSSLGGSSNQPQHF. DNA for the CDR3: TGTGCCAGCAGCTCCTTGGGGGGTTCCAGCAATCAGCCCCAGCATTTT.